This T cell receptor beta chain originates from a study of CD8 T cells in Susac syndrome. About the research overall: Susac syndrome patients were untreated, on corticosteroids with some adding intravenous immunoglobulin, or on intravenous immunoglobulin only.

The authors reverse transcribed 0.5 to 1 ug RNA with random hexamers. TCR beta CDR3 was amplified by immunoSEQ covering 54 Vbeta and 13 Jbeta. TCRdb processed the immunoSEQ multiplex PCR reads anew with MiXCR; each CDR3 protein has one entry. The sample shows about 83,000 distinct CDR3 sequences, 95% to 97% of them seen only once. Deletions cut 4 bases from V and 7 bases from J, with 16 bases between. Germline V gene data show CDR1 as SQVTM and CDR2 as ANQGSEA. The CDR3 totals 13 residues. The source of this sequence is a human donor with Susac syndrome. The chain has TRBV29-1 and TRBJ1-1; no definite D call. The sample taken for sequencing was CD8+ T cells from PBMCs. CDR3 DNA sequence: TGCAGCGTTGTTATGTTTGGAACAAGTGAAGCTTTCTTT. It specifies CSVVMFGTSEAFF. Combining the CDR3 with reference TRBV29-1 and TRBJ1-1 gives the whole variable domain SAVISQKPSRDICQRGTSLTIQCQVDSQVTMMFWYRQQPGQSLTLIATANQGSEATYESGFVIDKFPISRPNLTFSTLTVSNMSPEDSSIYLCSVVMFGTSEAFFGQGTRLTVV.